What follows are 9 T cell receptor beta chains derived from one specimen sequenced in a study of blood T cell repertoires in COVID-19. Produced via immunoSEQ multiplex PCR; TCRdb's table is partial and in-frame only. The sample consists of roughly 200,000 clones, approximately 80% of them appearing once. Sequenced material: PBMCs or T cells enriched from blood (not recorded which). The source of these receptors is a man between 40 and 49 years old who had recovered from COVID-19.

This chain connects TRBV5-4 to TRBJ1-2, with a tentative D call TRBD1 (6 bases). Germline lookup yields CDR1 SGHNT and CDR2 YYREEE (reference sequence). V was shortened by 0 bases and J by 4 bases, with 13 bases between the two germline ends. The CDR3 is 15 amino acids. CDR3 coding DNA: TGTGCCAGCAGCTTGGGTACAGGGATAGCCTATGGCTACACCTTC. Residues: CASSLGTGIAYGYTF.

The V gene is TRBV7-2, the J gene TRBJ2-1; 13 bases fit TRBD2. The CDR3 is 16 amino acids. Germline V CDR1 and CDR2: SGHTA, FQGNSA. The V segment lost 4 bases and the J segment 4 bases; nucleotides outside the gene matches: 4. The CDR3 nucleotides read TGTGCCAGCAGCTCCATGGGACTAGCGGGATACAATGAGCAGTTCTTC. Translating gives CASSSMGLAGYNEQFF.

The gene calls are TRBV9 and TRBJ2-7; weak D call: TRBD2 (5 bases). The CDR3 runs 14 residues. Germline CDR1 is SGDLS and CDR2 is YYNGEE. Deletions cut 0 bases from V and 3 bases from J, with 10 bases between. For the CDR3, the DNA is TGTGCCAGCAGCGTAGGTAGCGATAGCTACGAGCAGTACTTC. The encoded protein is CASSVGSDSYEQYF. Combining the CDR3 with reference TRBV9 and TRBJ2-7 gives the whole variable domain DSGVTQTPKHLITATGQRVTLRCSPRSGDLSVYWYQQSLDQGLQFLIQYYNGEERAKGNILERFSAQQFPDLHSELNLSSLELGDSALYFCASSVGSDSYEQYFGPGTRLTVT.

The chain couples TRBV2 to TRBJ1-1; TRBD1 agrees at 7 bases. V trimming: 3 bases; J trimming: 4 bases; junction bases outside the gene matches: 8. CDR3 size: 15 residues. Per the germline V gene, CDR1 is SNHLY and CDR2 is FYNNEI. DNA for the CDR3: TGTGCCAGCAGTGAGTCGGCAGGGGGATCCACTGAAGCTTTCTTT. Translation: CASSESAGGSTEAFF. Filled out from reference TRBV2 and TRBJ1-1, the complete variable domain reads EPEVTQTPSHQVTQMGQEVILRCVPISNHLYFYWYRQILGQKVEFLVSFYNNEISEKSEIFDDQFSVERPDGSNFTLKIRSTKLEDSAMYFCASSESAGGSTEAFFGQGTRLTVV.

The V call is TRBV3-1 (or the pseudogene TRBV3-2), the J call TRBJ1-2; tentative D call: TRBD1 (6 bases). Germline loops: CDR1 LGHDT, CDR2 YNNKEL (reference sequence). The CDR3 length is 15 residues. Between the trimmed V and J ends, which lost 4 bases and 2 bases, there was a span of 14 bases. The CDR3 here is CASSRSEGGNYGYTF. In DNA form, the CDR3 reads TGTGCCAGCAGCCGCTCCGAGGGGGGGAACTATGGCTACACCTTC.

The gene calls are TRBV28 and TRBJ1-1; D gene uncertain. V was pared by 3 bases and J by 4 bases, with 18 bases between. Germline-derived CDR1 and CDR2 are MDHEN and SYDVKM. This CDR3 contains 16 residues. The CDR3 loop reads CASSLGVTRSTTEAFF. The DNA for the CDR3 is TGTGCCAGCAGTTTGGGAGTGACGAGGTCTACCACTGAAGCTTTCTTT.

The chain joins TRBV19 to TRBJ2-7; D is unclear. CDR3 length: 15 amino acids. Trimming stripped 3 bases from V and 3 bases from J, with 15 bases between. Germline CDR1 LNHDA, CDR2 SQIVND (reference sequence). The CDR3 DNA sequence: TGTGCCAGTAGTATTCGTGCGGCTGAAATCTACGAGCAGTACTTC. Protein: CASSIRAAEIYEQYF.

The DNA of the CDR3 is TGTGCCAGCAGCTTAGTTCGCCCCACTAGCGGGAGCCGCGATACGCAGTATTTT. This encodes CASSLVRPTSGSRDTQYF. This chain links TRBV7-6 with TRBJ2-3, with TRBD2 matching 11 bases. Germline V gene sequence: CDR1 SGHVS, CDR2 FNYEAQ. V shed 1 base and J 6 bases; nucleotides not matched to a gene: 12. The CDR3 totals 18 residues.

The chain recombines TRBV5-6 with TRBJ2-2; 10 nucleotides align to TRBD2. Per the germline V gene, CDR1 is SGHDT and CDR2 is YYEEEE. CDR3 length: 18 amino acids. J gave up 4 bases and V 0 bases, and 9 bases lay outside the gene matches. CDR3 coding DNA: TGTGCCAGCAGCTTGGGAGCGGGAGGGCCTAGGCGCACCGGGGAGCTGTTTTTT. It specifies CASSLGAGGPRRTGELFF. Combining the CDR3 with reference TRBV5-6 and TRBJ2-2 gives the whole variable domain DAGVTQSPTHLIKTRGQQVTLRCSPKSGHDTVSWYQQALGQGPQFIFQYYEEEERQRGNFPDRFSGHQFPNYSSELNVNALLLGDSALYLCASSLGAGGPRRTGELFFGEGSRLTVL.